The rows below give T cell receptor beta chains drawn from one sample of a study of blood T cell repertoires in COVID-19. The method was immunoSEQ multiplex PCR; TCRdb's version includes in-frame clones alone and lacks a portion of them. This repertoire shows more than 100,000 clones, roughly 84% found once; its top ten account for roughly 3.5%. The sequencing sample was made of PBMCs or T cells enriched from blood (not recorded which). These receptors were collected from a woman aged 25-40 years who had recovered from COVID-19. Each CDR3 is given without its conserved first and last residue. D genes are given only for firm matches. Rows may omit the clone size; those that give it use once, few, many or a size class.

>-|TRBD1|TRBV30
AWRPRGAISEKLF
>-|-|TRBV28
ASKHRDISGNTIY
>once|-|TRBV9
ASSVYWDTSSYEQY
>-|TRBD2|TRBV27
ASRALAGTSGIAAYEQY
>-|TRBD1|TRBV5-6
ASSTPLQGVNRAF
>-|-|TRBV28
ASSPGGAEAF
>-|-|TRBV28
ASRDLVRGPQH
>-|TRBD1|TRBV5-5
ASSLSGQGAGYT
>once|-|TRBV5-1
ASSLGQNYGYT
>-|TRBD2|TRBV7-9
ASSLDPGLAGELF
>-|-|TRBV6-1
ASSEYGTPGNYGYT
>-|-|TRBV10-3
AIRDLPETQY
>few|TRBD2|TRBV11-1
ASSLSGRGSLYEQY
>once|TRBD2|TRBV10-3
AISAQTSGYNEQF
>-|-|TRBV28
ASNFLPNEKLF
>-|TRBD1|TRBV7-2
ASSRRTGVSEQY
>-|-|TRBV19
ASSIVRTLRNQPQH
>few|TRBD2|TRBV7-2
ASSLASGWGDTQY
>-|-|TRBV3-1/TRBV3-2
ASSGHLGSGELF
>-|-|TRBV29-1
SVVLTVRVEAF
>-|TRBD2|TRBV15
ATSREAGLAGAEQF
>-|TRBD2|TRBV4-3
ASSPGPSGRSRETQY
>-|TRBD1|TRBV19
ASRSDRARGYGYT
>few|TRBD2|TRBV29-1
SVVGTIIGTDTQY
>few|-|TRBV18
ASSPLRGLETEAF
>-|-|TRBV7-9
ASSQPTHGQTYEQY
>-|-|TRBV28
ASSNRVPPEQY
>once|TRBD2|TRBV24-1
ATSLDTGGPIGETQY
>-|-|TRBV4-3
ASSQDRLVVGANVLT
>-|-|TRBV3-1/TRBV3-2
ASSQSNYGYT
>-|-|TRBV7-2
ASSLDRTPTGELF
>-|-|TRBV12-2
ASRSYSGRVNEQF
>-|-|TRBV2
ASSEDTLLSQPQH
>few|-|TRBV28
ASTMGGITNEKLF
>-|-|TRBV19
ASSLGLTNTEAF
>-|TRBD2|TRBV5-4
ASSGRVAGSHTGELF
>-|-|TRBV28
ATSDRGNTIY
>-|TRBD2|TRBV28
ASSPSGRAGEQY
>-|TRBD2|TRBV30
AWSLGLAEETQY
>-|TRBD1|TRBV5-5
ASRRTGSNQPQH
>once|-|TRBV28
ASSFGDFEQY
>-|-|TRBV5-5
ASSFWGEETQY
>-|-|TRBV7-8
ASSLSTGNTIY
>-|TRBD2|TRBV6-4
ASSTERERDTQY
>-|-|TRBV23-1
ASSQLSGEAGYT
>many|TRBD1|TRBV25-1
ASRPGTGRTDTQY